The rows below give T cell receptor beta chains drawn from one sample of a study of post-analysis software for immune sequencing data. TCRdb reprocessed the PCR reads with MiXCR, giving one entry per CDR3 protein. This table holds roughly 540,000 distinct CDR3 sequences, about a third found once. Sequenced: blood. The receptors originated from a girl between 2 and 17 years old with multiple sclerosis. The CDR3 runs from the conserved cysteine through the conserved F or W. A D gene is named only where the DNA matches it firmly. Clone size is not always given. Where it is, it says once, few, many or a class for expanded clones.

TRBJ2-5	TRBV4-1	TRBD1	few	TGCGCCAGCAGCGACGACAGGGGTGTGAGGGAGACCCAGTACTTC	CASSDDRGVRETQYF
TRBJ2-5	TRBV2	TRBD2	-	TGTGCCAGCAGTGCCCCGGGACTAGAAGAGACCCAGTACTTC	CASSAPGLEETQYF
TRBJ2-7	TRBV6-5	TRBD2	few	TGTGCCAGCAGTCGGGGAGGGGTCGAGCAGTACTTC	CASSRGGVEQYF
TRBJ2-1	TRBV20-1	TRBD2	-	TGCAGTGCTAGGGTTCGTGGTCTCGGAGGACTAGCGGGGGGCTATTCCTACAATGAGCAGTTCTTC	CSARVRGLGGLAGGYSYNEQFF
TRBJ2-5	TRBV12-3/TRBV12-4	TRBD1	few	TGTGCCAGCAGTAGGGGGACAGGGGGAGAGACCCAGTACTTC	CASSRGTGGETQYF
TRBJ2-3	TRBV12-3/TRBV12-4	-	-	TGTGCCAGCAGTTCAAGGGGGTCGCCAGATACGCAGTATTTT	CASSSRGSPDTQYF
TRBJ2-3	TRBV7-2	TRBD1	few	TGTGCCAGCAGCTATCAACGGGACAGTCTCCTTAGCACAGATACGCAGTATTTT	CASSYQRDSLLSTDTQYF
TRBJ2-1	TRBV19	-	-	TGTGCCAGTAGTATAGAGGCGGGGGCTGGTCATGAGCAGTTCTTC	CASSIEAGAGHEQFF
TRBJ2-1	TRBV18	TRBD2	few	TGTGCCAGCTCGGGACTAGCGGGGGGTCACCCCTACAATGAGCAGTTCTTC	CASSGLAGGHPYNEQFF
TRBJ1-2	TRBV27	-	few	TGTGCTAGCAGTATTTCGGGGAACTATGGCTACACCTTC	CASSISGNYGYTF
TRBJ2-7	TRBV20-1	-	few	TGCAGTGCTAGAGCTAGTCAGGGTAGGGAGCAGTACTTC	CSARASQGREQYF
TRBJ2-5	TRBV7-2	TRBD2	-	TGTGCCAGCAGCTTAGTGTTAGCCGGGGGGGCCGAAGAGACCCAGTACTTC	CASSLVLAGGAEETQYF
TRBJ2-2	TRBV10-3	-	-	TGTGCCATCGGACGCCAGTCCGACACCGGGGAGCTGTTTTTT	CAIGRQSDTGELFF
TRBJ1-1	TRBV6-5	-	-	TGTGCCAGCAGTCCTACTCTTGGCCCACAGGAAGCTTTCTTT	CASSPTLGPQEAFF
TRBJ2-1	TRBV6-2/TRBV6-3	-	-	TGTGCCAGCAGAGAGCGGCAGCACTACAATGAGCAGTTCTTC	CASRERQHYNEQFF
TRBJ2-1	TRBV20-1	-	few	TGCAGTGCTAGAGATTACCCGTACAATGAGCAGTTCTTC	CSARDYPYNEQFF
TRBJ2-5	TRBV7-2	-	-	TGTGCCAGCAGCTCCGGACAGATAGGGATCCATGAGCAGTACTTC	CASSSGQIGIHEQYF
TRBJ2-3	TRBV15	-	-	TGTGCCACCACCCCCATGGGGCGGAGCACAGATACGCAGTATTTT	CATTPMGRSTDTQYF
TRBJ2-5	TRBV6-6	-	few	TGTGCCAGCAGTTCCAGGGGGGTTAGTGAACGGCAGTACTTC	CASSSRGVSERQYF
TRBJ1-2	TRBV29-1	TRBD1	few	TGCAGCGTGCGGGCAGGGACAGGGGCCGTGAGCTACACCTTC	CSVRAGTGAVSYTF
TRBJ2-3	TRBV10-3	TRBD2	-	TGTGCCATCAGTGAGTTACTAGCGGGGGTCACAGATACGCAGTATTTT	CAISELLAGVTDTQYF
TRBJ2-6	TRBV5-1	-	-	TGCGCCAGCAGCGCAGGGCAAATCTCTGGGGCCAACGTCCTGACTTTC	CASSAGQISGANVLTF
TRBJ1-5	TRBV10-3	TRBD1	-	TGTGCCATCAGTGAAGGCGACAGGGGGGTTGGTCAGCCCCAGCATTTT	CAISEGDRGVGQPQHF
TRBJ2-1	TRBV6-1	TRBD2	-	TGTGCCAGCAGTATTCTAGCGGGGGGGCAGGAGGGAAATGAGCAGTTCTTC	CASSILAGGQEGNEQFF
TRBJ2-5	TRBV6-5	-	many	TGTGCCAGCAGTTACGTCGGACAGAAAGAGACCCAGTACTTC	CASSYVGQKETQYF
TRBJ1-4	TRBV15	-	few	TGTGCCACCAGCAGAGATGGACGGGGTAATGAAAAACTGTTTTTT	CATSRDGRGNEKLFF
TRBJ2-2	TRBV7-9	-	few	TGTGCCAGCAGCTTAAGTGAGGCCGGGGAGCTGTTTTTT	CASSLSEAGELFF